These T cell receptor beta chains were read from a single sample in a study of blood T cell repertoires in COVID-19. Assay used: immunoSEQ multiplex PCR; TCRdb lists only in-frame clones, some missing. Of some 320,000 clones listed, roughly nine tenths are singletons. The sequencing input was PBMCs or T cells enriched from blood (not recorded which). These receptor sequences come from a woman aged 45-65 years who had been exposed to COVID-19. Each CDR3 is given with its conserved first and last residue.

V gene,J gene,CDR3 protein
TRBV28,TRBJ2-6,CASSLLLPSGRSGANVLTF
TRBV4-1,TRBJ1-3,CASSQDSQSDSRASTIYF
TRBV6-1,TRBJ1-5,CASSEVAGAGNQPQHF
TRBV28,TRBJ1-3,CASSLWQVSGNTIYF
TRBV18,TRBJ2-3,CASASSGVTDTQYF
TRBV3-1/TRBV3-2,TRBJ2-7,CASSRGLAGSYEQYF
TRBV28,TRBJ1-2,CASSLVLPGPERRGGYTF
TRBV28,TRBJ2-7,CASSLLSSGGYEQYF
TRBV28,TRBJ1-1,CASNNPGTGHTEAFF
TRBV28,TRBJ1-1,CASSFDNRARGSSIAEAFF
TRBV6-5,TRBJ1-1,CASSYGQNTEAFF
TRBV5-1,TRBJ2-3,CASSLAIRDTIGTDTQYF
TRBV24-1,TRBJ1-1,CATRAPEKAFF
TRBV11-2,TRBJ2-5,CASSLRAGGQETQYF
TRBV10-1,TRBJ1-1,CASSSLVEDRGSEAFF
TRBV28,TRBJ2-7,CASRTYGRDSSYEQYF
TRBV24-1,TRBJ1-2,CATSSDRFYGYTF
TRBV5-1,TRBJ2-1,CASSLVASGGGDEQFF
TRBV5-4,TRBJ2-1,CASWAGKSNEQFF
TRBV19,TRBJ1-4,CASSINPRGYEKLFF